The 11 T cell receptor beta chains below all came from one sample that was sequenced in a study of blood T cells in healthy people across ages. A second roughly 7 to 12 cycle PCR used barcoded and J-beta primers. TCRdb itself ran the 5' RACE reads through MiXCR, one entry per CDR3 protein. The sample comprises about 780,000 distinct CDR3 sequences, around 68% of which are singletons, and 28% rests with the top ten. Sequencing was performed on blood. The receptors stem from a man aged 25-40 years in good health.

This chain joins TRBV20-1 and TRBJ2-7; weak D call: TRBD2 (6 bases). CDR1 is DFQATT, CDR2 SNEGSKA, per germline (reference sequence). V lost 6 bases and J lost 6, with 24 bases in between. This CDR3 contains 15 residues. The CDR3 here is CSAPAGGVSALEQYF. DNA of the CDR3: TGCAGTGCCCCGGCGGGCGGGGTATCGGCCCTCGAGCAGTACTTC.

This clonotype has only one observation. The chain is built from TRBV2 and TRBJ1-5; the D gene is possibly TRBD1 (5 bases). The CDR3 length is 14 residues. The germline CDR1 and CDR2 sequences are SNHLY and FYNNEI. V lost 5 bases and J 6 bases, leaving 14 bases between the germline ends. The DNA for the CDR3 is TGTGCCAGCAGTCCCGGGACTCAGGGTCAGCCCCAGCATTTT. Translation: CASSPGTQGQPQHF. Full variable domain (outside the CDR3, taken from reference TRBV2 and TRBJ1-5): EPEVTQTPSHQVTQMGQEVILRCVPISNHLYFYWYRQILGQKVEFLVSFYNNEISEKSEIFDDQFSVERPDGSNFTLKIRSTKLEDSAMYFCASSPGTQGQPQHFGDGTRLSIL.

The gene calls are TRBV19 and TRBJ2-5; D is possibly TRBD1 (6 bases). The end of the DNA aligns better with TRBJ2-1, so the J call may be wrong. The CDR3 covers 14 residues. CDR1 and CDR2 (germline): LNHDA, SQIVND (reference sequence). The CDR3 protein is CASSTLDSQETQFF. CDR3 sequence (DNA): TGTGCCAGTAGTACACTGGACAGCCAAGAGACCCAGTTCTTC.

DNA for the CDR3: TGTGCCAGCAGTGCCCTGGGACGGCGCACAGATACGCAGTATTTT. Translated: CASSALGRRTDTQYF. This sequence joins TRBV12-3 or TRBV12-4 and TRBJ2-3; the D gene could be TRBD1 or TRBD2 (5 bases each). Deletions cut 5 bases from V and 1 base from J, with 13 bases between. The CDR3 is 15 residues long.

The chain couples TRBV29-1 to TRBJ1-1; TRBD1 might be the D (6 bases). The CDR3 length is 13 residues. Deletions cut 5 bases from V and 0 bases from J, with 10 bases between. Germline V gives CDR1 SQVTM, CDR2 ANQGSEA. The CDR3 here is CSVTGSMNTEAFF. In nucleotides, the CDR3 is TGCAGCGTTACAGGGTCCATGAACACTGAAGCTTTCTTT.

The chain carries TRBV12-3 or TRBV12-4 and TRBJ2-3; 7 nucleotides agree with TRBD1. The J segment lost 6 bases and the V segment lost 0 bases, leaving 6 bases of the junction unmatched. The CDR3 sequence is 15 residues long. The CDR3 nucleotides read TGTGCCAGCAGTTTAGCGCAGGGGGTACGGGATACGCAGTATTTT. The encoded protein is CASSLAQGVRDTQYF.

This sequence joins TRBV7-2 and TRBJ1-4; the D is unclear. Germline values: CDR1 SGHTA, CDR2 FQGNSA. The CDR3 spans 14 residues. Trimming removed 3 bases from V and 8 bases from J, with 13 bases in between. The CDR3 DNA reads as TGTGCCAGCAGCTTGGACGGCCTCAGCGAAAAACTGTTTTTT. Its protein product is CASSLDGLSEKLFF.

This clonotype has only one observation. CDR3 coding DNA: TGTGCCACCAGCAGAGATCTGGAAAAGACAGCTTACGAGCAGTACTTC. Amino acids: CATSRDLEKTAYEQYF. The chain couples TRBV15 to TRBJ2-7; maybe TRBD1 (5 bases). This CDR3 has 16 residues. Trimming removed 0 bases from V and 4 bases from J, with 16 bases in between. Germline V gives CDR1 LNHNV, CDR2 YYDKDF (reference sequence).

The V call is TRBV20-1, the J call TRBJ1-2; D call uncertain. The CDR3 sequence is 10 residues long. V lost 6 bases to trimming and J lost 7 bases, with 9 bases between them. From germline, CDR1 is DFQATT and CDR2 SNEGSKA (reference sequence). The DNA of the CDR3 is TGCAGTGCCATTTCGGCTGGCTACACCTTC. Its protein product is CSAISAGYTF.

The chain recombines TRBV10-3 with TRBJ2-7, with D perhaps matching TRBD1 (5 bases). Germline-derived CDR1 and CDR2 are ENHRY and SYGVKD. Trimming removed 2 bases from V and 2 bases from J, with 10 bases in between. The CDR3 loop spans 14 amino acids. The CDR3 is CAISELGRAYEQYF. CDR3 nucleotides: TGTGCCATCAGTGAGCTGGGCAGGGCCTACGAGCAGTACTTC.

There are a few counts of this clonotype. This rearrangement joins TRBV7-3 to TRBJ2-3; weak D call: TRBD2 (5 bases). This CDR3 comprises 13 residues. Germline assignment: CDR1 SGHTA and CDR2 FQGTGA. Trimming stripped 5 bases from V and 2 bases from J, with 8 bases between. The CDR3 reads CASSPGNTDTQYF. CDR3 nucleotides: TGTGCCAGCAGCCCGGGGAACACAGATACGCAGTATTTT.